This TCR beta chain was profiled in a study of early T cells in non-severe SARS-CoV-2 infection. Overall study context: Chains from this unsorted whole-blood bulk RNA could not be paired. General study results and limits: There was a bias toward anti-spike CD8 responses in VDJdb matching, which missed private and CD4 specificities.

Attached unique molecular identifiers marked individual cDNA molecules. Via MiXCR, TCRdb re-called the 5' RACE reads, giving one row per CDR3 protein. The table lists roughly 27,000 distinct CDR3 sequences, 9.5% to 10% of them singletons. Concerning this clonotype itself: Its antigen is not identified.

This TCR came from an adult who was a healthcare worker with PCR-confirmed SARS-CoV-2 infection or an uninfected control (not recorded which). Sequenced input: whole blood.

CDR3 in DNA: TGTGCCAGCAACCTCGAGGGTACTTCACCCCTCCACTTT. This translates into CASNLEGTSPLHF. The chain employs TRBV12-3 or TRBV12-4 and TRBJ1-6, with D unclear. The CDR3 contains 13 residues. Trimming removed 7 bases from V and 9 bases from J, with 13 bases in between.